This T cell receptor beta chain was sequenced in a study of STAT5B mutations in CD4+ large granular lymphocyte leukemia. Data came from immunoSEQ multiplex PCR; TCRdb stores just in-frame clones and leaves some out. Among about 33,000 clones, roughly 74% were seen once, and the ten largest hold 0.25% to 0.35%. Material: CD4+ T cells from blood buffy coats. This clonotype was sampled from a human donor in good health.

CDR3 bases: TGTGCCTGGAGTGTTAGGGGCCGTAGGTATGGCTACACCTTC. Translation gives CAWSVRGRRYGYTF. The genes are TRBV30 and TRBJ1-2; the D gene is possibly TRBD1 (5 bases). The CDR3 totals 14 residues. CDR1 and CDR2 (germline): GTSNPN, SVGIG (reference sequence). Trimming shortened V by 0 bases and J by 5 bases, and 13 bases separated the two germline ends.